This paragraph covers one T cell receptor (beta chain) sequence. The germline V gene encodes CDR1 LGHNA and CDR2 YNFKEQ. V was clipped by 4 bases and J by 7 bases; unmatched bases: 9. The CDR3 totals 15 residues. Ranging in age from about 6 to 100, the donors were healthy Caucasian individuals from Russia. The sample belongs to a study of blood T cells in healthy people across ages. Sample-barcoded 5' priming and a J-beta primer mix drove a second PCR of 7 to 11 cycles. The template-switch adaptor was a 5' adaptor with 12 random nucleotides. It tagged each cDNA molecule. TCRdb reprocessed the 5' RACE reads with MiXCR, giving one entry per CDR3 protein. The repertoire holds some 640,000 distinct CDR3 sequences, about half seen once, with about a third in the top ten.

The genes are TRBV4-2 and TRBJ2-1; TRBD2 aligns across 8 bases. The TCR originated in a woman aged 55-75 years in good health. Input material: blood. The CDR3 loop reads CASSRTAGVRNEQFF. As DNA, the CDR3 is TGTGCCAGCAGCCGGACAGCGGGAGTACGGAATGAGCAGTTCTTC.